The table lists the clone carrying this T cell receptor beta chain with a few counts. What it binds is unknown. One end of the junction fails to match germline, which may point to a read error. Time point indicated: sample taken at primary tumor resection. TCRdb ran MiXCR on the 5' RACE reads and lists one entry per CDR3 protein. The table has about 4,000 distinct CDR3 sequences, 30% to 45% seen once. These data belong to a study of spatial heterogeneity in lung cancer. Study-level results: Mutation counts in tumors were tracked by counts of expanded intratumoral alpha and beta TCRs.

Germline V lookup: CDR1 SSHAT, CDR2 FNYEAQ (reference sequence). The CDR3 sequence is 14 residues long. The TCR sequence derives from a male donor with early-stage non-small cell lung cancer. The specimen comprised lung tumor tissue, sampled at surgery. The chain is built from TRBV7-7 and TRBJ1-2; 7 bases are a match to TRBD1. The DNA for the CDR3 is TGTGCTAGCAGCTTCCTACAGGGGAGTGGGGGCTACACCTTC. Translation: CASSFLQGSGGYTF.